This T cell receptor (beta chain) was retrieved from a study of control samples from healthy donors and cancer patients (dated by TCRdb to about 2020). About this clone: Its antigen is currently not known. It has no much larger one-base neighbor in the sample; base qualities were not kept.

From its cysteine to its phenylalanine, the CDR3 spans 15 amino acids. The entry retains the CDR3 DNA only, 45 bases that are in frame from base 1. Trimming costs V 3 bases and J 1 base, and their ends lie 12 bases apart. CDR1 KGHSH and CDR2 LQKENI are derived from the germline V gene. Libraries were constructed by the immunoSEQ multiplex PCR assay. Entries here come from immuneACCESS through TCRdb and include only in-frame sequences with V and J called. Some clones fail to appear in such tables; in the studies checked, an unresolved V gene covers under half of the shortfall, and the cause of the remainder is unknown. This sample lists 100,000 or so clones; more than 75% were detected once. Around 9.5% of the sample goes to the ten largest clones.

Sequences were obtained from blood. This clonotype was obtained from a woman in her sixties or seventies in good health. In this chain, TRBV18 is recombined with TRBJ2-5; the D gene is perhaps TRBD2, on 5 matching bases. The DNA is TGTGCCAGCTCACCCCTACGCACTAGCCAAGAGACCCAGTACTTC. Translation gives CASSPLRTSQETQYF.